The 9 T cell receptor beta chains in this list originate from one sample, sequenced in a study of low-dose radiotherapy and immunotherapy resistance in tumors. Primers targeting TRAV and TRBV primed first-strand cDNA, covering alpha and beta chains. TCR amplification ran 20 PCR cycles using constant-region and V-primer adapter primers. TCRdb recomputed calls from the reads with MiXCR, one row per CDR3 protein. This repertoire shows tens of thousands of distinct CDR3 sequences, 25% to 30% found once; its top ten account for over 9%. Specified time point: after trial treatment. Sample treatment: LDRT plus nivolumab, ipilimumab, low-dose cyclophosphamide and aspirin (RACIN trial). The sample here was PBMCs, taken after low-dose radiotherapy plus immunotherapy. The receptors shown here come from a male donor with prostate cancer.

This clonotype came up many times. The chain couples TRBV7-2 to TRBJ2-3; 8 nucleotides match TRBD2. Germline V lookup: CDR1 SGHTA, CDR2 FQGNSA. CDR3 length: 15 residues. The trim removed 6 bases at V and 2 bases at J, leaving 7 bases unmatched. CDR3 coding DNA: TGTGCCAGCAGTGTCACTAGCGGCTACACAGATACGCAGTATTTT. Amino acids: CASSVTSGYTDTQYF.

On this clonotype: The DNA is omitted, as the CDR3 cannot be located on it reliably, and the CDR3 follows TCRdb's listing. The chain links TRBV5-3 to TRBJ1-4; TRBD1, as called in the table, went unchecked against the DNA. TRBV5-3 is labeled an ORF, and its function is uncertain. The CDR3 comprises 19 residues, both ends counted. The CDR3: CASRSPGDRDRELMKNCFF.

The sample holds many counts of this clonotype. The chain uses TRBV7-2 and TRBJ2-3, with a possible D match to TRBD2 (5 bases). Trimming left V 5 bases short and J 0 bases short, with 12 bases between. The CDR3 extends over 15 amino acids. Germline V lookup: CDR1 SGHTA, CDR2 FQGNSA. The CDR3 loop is CASSLAGGSTDTQYF. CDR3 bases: TGTGCCAGCAGCCTGGCCGGCGGGAGCACAGATACGCAGTATTTT.

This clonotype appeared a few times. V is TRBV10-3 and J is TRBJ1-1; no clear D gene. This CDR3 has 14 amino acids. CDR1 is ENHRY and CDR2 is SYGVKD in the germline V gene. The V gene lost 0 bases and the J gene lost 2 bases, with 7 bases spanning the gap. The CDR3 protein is CAISESGLNTEAFF. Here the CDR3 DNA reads TGTGCCATCAGTGAGTCAGGCTTAAACACTGAAGCTTTCTTT.

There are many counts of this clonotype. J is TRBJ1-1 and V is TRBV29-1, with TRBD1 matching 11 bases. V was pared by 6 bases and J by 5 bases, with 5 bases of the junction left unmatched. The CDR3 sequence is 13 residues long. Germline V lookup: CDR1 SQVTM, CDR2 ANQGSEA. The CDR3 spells CSVTGTGGTEAFF. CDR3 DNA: TGCAGCGTGACCGGGACAGGGGGTACTGAAGCTTTCTTT.

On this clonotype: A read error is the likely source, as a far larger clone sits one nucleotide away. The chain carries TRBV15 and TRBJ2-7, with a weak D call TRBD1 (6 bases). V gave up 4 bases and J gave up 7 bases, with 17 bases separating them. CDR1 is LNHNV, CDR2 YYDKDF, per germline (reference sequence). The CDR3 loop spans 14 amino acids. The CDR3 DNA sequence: TGTGCCACCAGCAAACAGGGATCCTACAATGAGCAGTACTTC. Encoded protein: CATSKQGSYNEQYF.

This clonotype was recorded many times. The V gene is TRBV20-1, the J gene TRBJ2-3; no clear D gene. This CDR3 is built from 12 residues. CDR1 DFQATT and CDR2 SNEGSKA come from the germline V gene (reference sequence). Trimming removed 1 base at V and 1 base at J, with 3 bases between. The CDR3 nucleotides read TGCAGTGCTAGAGGGCGCACAGATACGCAGTATTTT. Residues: CSARGRTDTQYF.

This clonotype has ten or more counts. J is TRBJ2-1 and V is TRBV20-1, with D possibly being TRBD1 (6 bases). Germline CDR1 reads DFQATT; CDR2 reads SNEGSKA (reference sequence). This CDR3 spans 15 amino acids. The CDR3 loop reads CSTTGGQRAYNEQFF. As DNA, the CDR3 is TGCAGCACTACCGGCGGACAGAGAGCCTACAATGAGCAGTTCTTC.

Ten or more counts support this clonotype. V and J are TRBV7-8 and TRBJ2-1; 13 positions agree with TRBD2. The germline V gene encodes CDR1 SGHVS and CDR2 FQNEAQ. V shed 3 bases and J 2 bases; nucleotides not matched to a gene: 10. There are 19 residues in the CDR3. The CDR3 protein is CASSFQRLAGGRTYNEQFF. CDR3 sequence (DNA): TGTGCCAGCAGCTTCCAGCGACTAGCGGGAGGAAGGACCTACAATGAGCAGTTCTTC.